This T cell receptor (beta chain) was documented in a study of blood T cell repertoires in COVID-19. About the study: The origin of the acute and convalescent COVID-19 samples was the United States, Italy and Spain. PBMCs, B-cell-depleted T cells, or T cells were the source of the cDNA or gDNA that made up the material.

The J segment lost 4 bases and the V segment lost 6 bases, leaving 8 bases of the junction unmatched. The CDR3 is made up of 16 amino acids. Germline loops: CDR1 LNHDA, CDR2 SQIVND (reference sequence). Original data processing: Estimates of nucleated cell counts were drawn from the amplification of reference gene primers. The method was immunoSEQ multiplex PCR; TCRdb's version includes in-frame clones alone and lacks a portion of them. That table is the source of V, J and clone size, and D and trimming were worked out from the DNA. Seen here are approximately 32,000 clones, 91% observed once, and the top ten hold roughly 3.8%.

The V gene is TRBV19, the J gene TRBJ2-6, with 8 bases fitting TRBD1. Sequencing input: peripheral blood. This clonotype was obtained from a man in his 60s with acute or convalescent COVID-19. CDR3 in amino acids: CASSLIQGAGANVLTF. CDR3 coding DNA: TGTGCCAGTAGCCTTATTCAGGGGGCCGGGGCCAACGTCCTGACTTTC.